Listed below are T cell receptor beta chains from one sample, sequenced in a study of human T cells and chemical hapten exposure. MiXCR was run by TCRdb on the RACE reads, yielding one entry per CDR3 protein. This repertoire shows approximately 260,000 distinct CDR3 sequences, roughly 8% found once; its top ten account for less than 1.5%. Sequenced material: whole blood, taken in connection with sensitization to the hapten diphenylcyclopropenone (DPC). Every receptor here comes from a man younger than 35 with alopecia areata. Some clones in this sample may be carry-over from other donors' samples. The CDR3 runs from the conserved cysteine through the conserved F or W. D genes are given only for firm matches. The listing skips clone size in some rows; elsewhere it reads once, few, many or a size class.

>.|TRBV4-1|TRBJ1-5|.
CASSQGPVNQPQHF
TGCGCCAGCAGCCAAGGGCCAGTAAATCAGCCCCAGCATTTT
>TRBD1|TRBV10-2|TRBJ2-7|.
CASRAGGKYEQYF
TGCGCCAGCCGGGCAGGGGGCAAGTACGAGCAGTACTTC
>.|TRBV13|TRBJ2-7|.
CASSSRDRAYEQYF
TGTGCCAGCAGCTCCCGGGACCGAGCCTACGAGCAGTACTTC
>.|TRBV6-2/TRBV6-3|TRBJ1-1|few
CASSWVRTEAFF
TGTGCCAGCAGTTGGGTTAGGACTGAAGCTTTCTTT
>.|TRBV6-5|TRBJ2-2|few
CASSLGLAGELFF
TGTGCCAGCAGTTTGGGTTTGGCCGGGGAGCTGTTTTTT
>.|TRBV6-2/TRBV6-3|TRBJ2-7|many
CASSYSPSSSYEQYF
TGTGCCAGCAGTTACAGTCCGTCCAGCTCCTACGAGCAGTACTTC
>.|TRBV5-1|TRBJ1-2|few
CASNSGPGANYGYTF
TGCGCCAGCAACTCAGGGCCAGGTGCGAACTATGGCTACACCTTC
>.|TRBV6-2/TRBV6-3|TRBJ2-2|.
CASSQGPHTGELFF
TGTGCCAGCAGTCAGGGGCCCCACACCGGGGAGCTGTTTTTT
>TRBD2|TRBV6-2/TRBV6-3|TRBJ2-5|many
CASSWGLAGDSETQYF
TGTGCCAGCAGCTGGGGACTAGCGGGAGACTCAGAGACCCAGTACTTC
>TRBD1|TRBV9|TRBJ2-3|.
CASSVGLGGPTDTQYF
TGTGCCAGCAGCGTCGGATTAGGGGGCCCCACAGATACGCAGTATTTT
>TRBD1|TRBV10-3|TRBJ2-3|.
CAISLGTGLTDTQYF
TGTGCCATCAGCCTAGGGACAGGGCTCACAGATACGCAGTATTTT
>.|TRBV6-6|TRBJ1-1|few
CASSYSPTVNTEAFF
TGTGCCAGCAGTTACAGCCCTACAGTGAACACTGAAGCTTTCTTT
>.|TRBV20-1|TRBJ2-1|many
CSAVPTAYNEQFF
TGCAGTGCTGTGCCGACAGCTTACAATGAGCAGTTCTTC
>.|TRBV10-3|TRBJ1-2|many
CAISRAYGYTF
TGTGCCATCAGCCGGGCCTATGGCTACACCTTC
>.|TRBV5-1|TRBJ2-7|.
CASSLVVQSYEQYF
TGCGCCAGCAGCTTGGTCGTCCAGTCCTACGAGCAGTACTTC
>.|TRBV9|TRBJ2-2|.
CASSRNLRGELFF
TGTGCCAGCAGCCGAAATCTCCGCGGGGAGCTGTTTTTT
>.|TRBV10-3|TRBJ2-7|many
CAIRSGPTYEQYF
TGTGCCATCAGGAGCGGACCCACCTACGAGCAGTACTTC
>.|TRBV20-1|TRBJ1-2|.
CSATGRQELANYGYTF
TGCAGTGCCACGGGCAGACAGGAATTAGCTAACTATGGCTACACCTTC
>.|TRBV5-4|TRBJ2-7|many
CASSLGPDEQYF
TGTGCCAGCAGCTTGGGCCCGGACGAGCAGTACTTC
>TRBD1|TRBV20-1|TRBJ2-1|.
CSARDLDRGRNNEQFF
TGCAGTGCTAGAGATCTTGACAGGGGGAGGAACAATGAGCAGTTCTTC